This T cell receptor beta chain was observed in a study of T cell repertoires in cytomegalovirus infection. On the study more broadly: Based on public TCR beta signatures, there were indications of CMV infection and of a matching HLA type.

This clonotype was counted only a few times. Its antigen is unidentified. TCRdb itself ran the reads through MiXCR, one entry per CDR3 protein. This sample has around 95,000 distinct CDR3 sequences, with 25% to 30% found just once. The CDR3 length is 18 residues. V lost 7 bases and J 0 bases, leaving 25 bases between the germline ends. Germline-derived CDR1 and CDR2 are MDHEN and SYDVKM. The source material was CD8+ T cells from cultured PBMCs, sampled from culture after CMV antigen stimulation. The V and J genes are TRBV28 and TRBJ2-7, with a possible D match to TRBD1 (5 bases). This TCR derives from a human donor in good health (CMV status not recorded). Some clones in this sample may be carry-over from other donors' samples. The CDR3 reads CASTPGQGIATFSYEQYF. CDR3 sequence (DNA): TGTGCCAGCACTCCCGGCCAGGGTATCGCGACTTTCTCCTACGAGCAGTACTTC. Looking up the rest from reference TRBV28 and TRBJ2-7 gives the full variable domain: DVKVTQSSRYLVKRTGEKVFLECVQDMDHENMFWYRQDPGLGLRLIYFSYDVKMKEKGDIPEGYSVSREKKERFSLILESASTNQTSMYLCASTPGQGIATFSYEQYFGPGTRLTVT.